Following are 21 T cell receptor beta chains from one sample sequenced in a study of cytomegalovirus exposure and HLA in healthy donors. In the PCR, 60 Vbeta and 13 Jbeta primers were used. Profiling relied on immunoSEQ multiplex PCR, and the TCRdb table lists in-frame clones only, not all of them. The sample records around 91,000 clones, roughly two thirds being singletons. The specimen sequenced was PBMCs. These receptors were taken from a human donor in good health.

This clone was seen a single time. The chain uses TRBV11-2 and TRBJ2-3, with a possible D match to TRBD1 (5 bases). V dropped 1 base and J dropped 2 bases, with 19 bases sitting between them. This CDR3 has 18 amino acids. CDR1 SGHAT and CDR2 FQNNGV come from the germline V gene. The CDR3 region is CASSLALARTPNTDTQYF. The CDR3 DNA is TGTGCCAGCAGCTTAGCCCTGGCGAGGACACCCAACACAGATACGCAGTATTTT. The full variable domain, with the rest looked up from reference TRBV11-2 and TRBJ2-3, is EAGVAQSPRYKIIEKRQSVAFWCNPISGHATLYWYQQILGQGPKLLIQFQNNGVVDDSQLPKDRFSAERLKGVDSTLKIQPAKLEDSAVYLCASSLALARTPNTDTQYFGPGTRLTVL.

V gene TRBV5-5 combines with J gene TRBJ1-3; D not certain. This CDR3 spans 17 amino acids. V dropped 0 bases and J dropped 0 bases, with 13 bases sitting between them. Germline-derived CDR1 and CDR2 are SGHKS and YYEKEE (reference sequence). The CDR3 region has the DNA TGTGCCAGCAGCTTGGATCAGGCGTATTCCTCTGGAAACACCATATATTTT. This sequence encodes CASSLDQAYSSGNTIYF.

The chain combines TRBV15 with TRBJ1-3; 7 bases line up with TRBD1. V lost 1 base and J lost 8; bases outside the gene matches: 8. This CDR3 comprises 15 residues. Germline CDR1 reads LNHNV; CDR2 reads YYDKDF (reference sequence). For the CDR3, the DNA is TGTGCCACCAGCAGAGTGAGGGGGCAAGGTGACACCATATATTTT. This translates into CATSRVRGQGDTIYF.

This clone appeared a single time. V and J are TRBV2 and TRBJ2-2; tentatively, D is TRBD1 (5 bases). Germline V gene sequence: CDR1 SNHLY, CDR2 FYNNEI. The CDR3 is 12 residues long. With 3 bases removed from V and 8 bases from J, the gap between germline ends came to 7 bases. The CDR3 protein is CASSETEGELFF. The CDR3 coding sequence is TGTGCCAGCAGTGAGACAGAGGGGGAGCTGTTTTTT.

The chain recombines TRBV11-3 with TRBJ2-1; TRBD1 aligns across 8 bases. The germline gives CDR1 SGHNT, CDR2 YENEEA. V dropped 2 bases and J dropped 6; count of bases not matched to a gene: 0. The CDR3 totals 13 residues. The CDR3 spells CASSLTGGNEQFF. The CDR3 DNA follows: TGTGCCAGCAGCTTAACAGGGGGCAATGAGCAGTTCTTC. Full variable domain (rest looked up from reference TRBV11-3 and TRBJ2-1): EAGVVQSPRYKIIEKKQPVAFWCNPISGHNTLYWYLQNLGQGPELLIRYENEEAVDDSQLPKDRFSAERLKGVDSTLKIQPAELGDSAVYLCASSLTGGNEQFFGPGTRLTVL.

The chain joins TRBV10-3 to TRBJ1-5; 7 nucleotides agree with TRBD1. CDR3 size: 14 residues. V gave up 2 bases and J gave up 7 bases; unmatched junction bases: 5. Germline V gene sequence: CDR1 ENHRY, CDR2 SYGVKD. The CDR3 DNA reads as TGTGCCATCAGTGAGGGGGCAGGGGGACAGCCCCAGCATTTT. It codes for CAISEGAGGQPQHF.

V is TRBV7-9 and J is TRBJ2-2, with D tentatively TRBD2 (5 bases). The germline gives CDR1 SEHNR, CDR2 FQNEAQ (reference sequence). The CDR3 runs 15 residues. V lost 6 bases, J lost 0 bases, and 11 bases lay in between. This CDR3 reads CASRSRGTNTGELFF. CDR3 sequence (DNA): TGTGCCAGCAGATCTCGGGGAACGAACACCGGGGAGCTGTTTTTT.

The chain recombines TRBV7-3 with TRBJ2-1; possibly TRBD2 for D (5 bases). The V and J ends lost 1 base and 5 bases respectively, with 9 bases between them. In germline, CDR1 is SGHTA, CDR2 FQGTGA. CDR3 length equals 14 residues. CDR3 region: CASSLRGQNNEQFF. Here the CDR3 DNA reads TGTGCCAGCAGCTTAAGAGGGCAGAACAATGAGCAGTTCTTC.

The chain employs TRBV7-3 and TRBJ2-3; possible D gene TRBD1, 5 bases. Germline CDR1 reads SGHTA; CDR2 reads FQGTGA. CDR3 length equals 12 residues. V lost 0 bases to trimming and J lost 14 bases, with 12 bases between them. CDR3 amino acids: CASSLTGASWYF. DNA of the CDR3: TGTGCCAGCAGCTTAACAGGGGCTTCATGGTATTTT.

The J gene is TRBJ1-1, the V gene TRBV6-1, with a possible D match to TRBD1 (5 bases). Trimming removed 7 bases at V and 0 bases at J, with 12 bases between. Germline CDR1 MNHNS, CDR2 SASEGT. The length of the CDR3 is 14 residues. The CDR3, as DNA: TGTGCCAGCACCTTCGACAGACTGAACACTGAAGCTTTCTTT. This codes for CASTFDRLNTEAFF.

The CDR3 region is CASSQLPSGGANNEQFF. CDR3 bases: TGCGCCAGCAGCCAGCTCCCTAGCGGGGGGGCAAACAATGAGCAGTTCTTC. The rearrangement links TRBV4-3 to TRBJ2-1; TRBD2 aligns across 12 bases. V shed 3 bases and J 5 bases; nucleotides not matched to a gene: 8. The CDR3 is made up of 17 amino acids. Germline V gene sequence: CDR1 LGHNA, CDR2 YSLEER.

This clone has only a few counts. The rearrangement uses TRBV18 and TRBJ2-3; 9 bases are shared with TRBD2. Germline CDR1 and CDR2: KGHSH and LQKENI. The CDR3 consists of 15 residues. The V segment lost 1 base and the J segment 6 bases; nucleotides outside the gene matches: 5. CDR3 bases: TGTGCCAGCTCACCACTGGCGGGGGGGCAGGATACGCAGTATTTT. This encodes CASSPLAGGQDTQYF.

Only a few counts were recorded for this clone. The chain joins TRBV2 to TRBJ1-3; the D is unclear. CDR1 is SNHLY, CDR2 FYNNEI, per germline. V dropped 2 bases and J dropped 0 bases, with 5 bases sitting between them. This CDR3 has 14 residues. CDR3 bases: TGTGCCAGCAGTGAAAGGAGCTCTGGAAACACCATATATTTT. Its translation is CASSERSSGNTIYF.

The chain couples TRBV7-2 to TRBJ1-2; TRBD1 might be the D (6 bases). This CDR3 has 14 amino acids. V dropped 5 bases and J dropped 3 bases, with 13 bases sitting between them. Germline V gene data show CDR1 as SGHTA and CDR2 as FQGNSA. The CDR3 bases are TGTGCCAGCAGCAGGGACAAAGCGGACTATGGCTACACCTTC. Amino acids: CASSRDKADYGYTF.

The chain joins TRBV6-5 to TRBJ2-7; TRBD1 matches 11 bases. CDR3 length: 15 amino acids. Trimming removed 5 bases from V and 3 bases from J; junction bases left unmatched: 6. The germline CDR1 and CDR2 sequences are MNHEY and SVGAGI. CDR3 region: CASSSEGQGDYEQYF. The CDR3 DNA reads TGTGCCAGCAGTAGCGAGGGACAGGGGGACTACGAGCAGTACTTC.

The rearrangement joins TRBV19 to TRBJ2-7; TRBD1 aligns across 10 bases. Germline assignment: CDR1 LNHDA and CDR2 SQIVND (reference sequence). The trim removed 9 bases at V and 2 bases at J, leaving 4 bases unmatched. This CDR3 spans 13 amino acids. The CDR3 is CASSGQGTYEQYF. The CDR3 bases are TGTGCCAGCTCGGGACAGGGGACCTACGAGCAGTACTTC.

Only a few counts were recorded for this clone. The rearrangement joins TRBV5-4 to TRBJ1-6; maybe TRBD1 (6 bases). The germline gives CDR1 SGHNT, CDR2 YYREEE (reference sequence). V lost 4 bases and J 13 bases, leaving 15 bases between the germline ends. CDR3 length equals 13 residues. This CDR3 is CASSLNTGSPLHF. CDR3 nucleotide sequence: TGTGCCAGCAGCCTCAATACAGGGTCCCCCCTCCACTTT.

This clone was seen a handful of times. V is TRBV7-2 and J is TRBJ2-7; D ambiguous. The length of the CDR3 is 13 residues. V was cut by 3 bases and J by 0 bases, with 6 bases left in between. CDR1 is SGHTA, CDR2 FQGNSA, per germline. In DNA, the CDR3 is TGTGCCAGCAGCTTTAGCAGCTCCTACGAGCAGTACTTC. It yields the protein CASSFSSSYEQYF.

The V call is TRBV6-1, the J call TRBJ2-5, with 11 bases identical to TRBD1. CDR1 and CDR2 (germline): MNHNS, SASEGT. The V gene end was trimmed by 4 bases and the J gene end by 11 bases; junction bases not matched to a gene: 9. The CDR3 extends over 14 amino acids. The CDR3 loop reads CASSAQWTGGGQYF. Written as DNA, the CDR3 is TGTGCCAGCAGTGCGCAATGGACAGGGGGCGGGCAGTACTTC.

This chain joins TRBV18 and TRBJ2-3, with a possible D match to TRBD1 (6 bases). Germline CDR1 is KGHSH and CDR2 is LQKENI. Trimming removed 4 bases from V and 0 bases from J, with 23 bases in between. The CDR3 loop spans 19 amino acids. CDR3 region: CASSHRTVHTTSSTDTQYF. In nucleotides, the CDR3 is TGTGCCAGCTCACATCGGACAGTGCACACCACCTCTAGCACAGATACGCAGTATTTT.

The CDR3 region is CASSPLVRSSYNEQFF. CDR3 DNA: TGTGCCAGCTCACCACTTGTACGTAGCTCCTACAATGAGCAGTTCTTC. The chain combines TRBV18 with TRBJ2-1; D is uncertain. The germline V and J ends were trimmed by 1 base and 0 bases, with 10 bases remaining between them. Germline CDR1 KGHSH, CDR2 LQKENI. The CDR3 extends over 16 amino acids.